This TCR beta chain was captured in a study of CD8+CD57+ T cells in acquired aplastic anemia. Flow cytometry had shown expanded CD8+CD57+ cells in the patients chosen for sequencing. Severe acquired aplastic anemia was the diagnosis recorded for all patients. V lost 4 bases to trimming and J lost 0 bases; unmatched junction nucleotides: 2. Germline CDR1 reads ENHRY; CDR2 reads SYGVKD. This CDR3 is 14 amino acids long. According to the study, genomic DNA was the template for TCR beta VDJ and CDR3 profiling. TCRdb re-analysed the reads in MiXCR, keeping a single row per CDR3 protein. The sample lists 310,000 or so distinct CDR3 sequences; 45% to 65% were seen once. This clonotype was observed many times.

The V gene is TRBV10-3, the J gene TRBJ1-2, with 7 bases matching TRBD1. The TCR originated in a human donor with aplastic anemia. The sequenced sample consisted of sorted CD4+, CD8+, or CD8+CD57+ T cells (not recorded which) from PBMCs. The CDR3 is CAISGGQTNYGYTF. CDR3 in DNA: TGTGCCATCAGTGGGGGACAGACTAACTATGGCTACACCTTC.